The 12 T cell receptor beta chains reported below all come from one sample, sequenced in a study of identical twins. TCRdb called the 5' RACE reads again in MiXCR, with one record for every CDR3 protein. The table includes some 790,000 distinct CDR3 sequences, around a sixth detected once. This sample also appeared in a second study, on T cells expressing NK-cell markers.

Sequencing was carried out using PBMCs. These receptor sequences come from a woman in her late teens or twenties in good health.

This clonotype came up a few times. The chain carries TRBV15 and TRBJ1-1, with no clear D. The CDR3 is 12 residues long. Trimming took 0 bases from V and 8 from J, leaving 7 bases between them. Germline V lookup: CDR1 LNHNV, CDR2 YYDKDF (reference sequence). In DNA, the CDR3 is TGTGCCACCAGCAGAGATCGCGTGGAAGCTTTCTTT. It yields the protein CATSRDRVEAFF.

The genes are TRBV11-2 and TRBJ2-6; D is unclear. V lost 10 bases, J lost 2 bases, and 12 bases lay in between. Per the germline V gene, CDR1 is SGHAT and CDR2 is FQNNGV. The CDR3 is 14 residues long. In DNA, the CDR3 is TGTGCCACCTCGAAGCAGACTGGGGCCAACGTCCTGACTTTC. Its protein product is CATSKQTGANVLTF.

The V gene is TRBV20-1, the J gene TRBJ2-7; TRBD1 aligns across 7 bases. This CDR3 contains 14 residues. Germline CDR1 and CDR2: DFQATT and SNEGSKA (reference sequence). J lost 3 bases, V lost 1 base, and 6 bases had no gene match. The CDR3 loop is CSARGTGVGYEQYF. The DNA of the CDR3 is TGCAGTGCTAGAGGTACAGGGGTTGGCTACGAGCAGTACTTC.

The J gene is TRBJ2-1, the V gene TRBV7-8; TRBD2 matches at 10 bases. The CDR3 contains 16 residues. V was clipped by 5 bases and J by 5 bases; unmatched bases: 9. Germline V CDR1 and CDR2: SGHVS, FQNEAQ. CDR3 residues: CASSQSGTSVNNEQFF. The CDR3 nucleotides read TGTGCCAGCAGCCAGTCGGGGACTAGCGTTAACAATGAGCAGTTCTTC.

There are many counts of this clonotype. This chain connects TRBV7-9 to TRBJ1-1, with D possibly matching TRBD1 (5 bases). Germline lookup yields CDR1 SEHNR and CDR2 FQNEAQ (reference sequence). The length of the CDR3 is 15 residues. The V end lost 5 bases, the J end lost 5 bases, and 18 bases lay between the germline ends. For the CDR3, the DNA is TGTGCCAGCAGCCCTCCACGAGGAGGGGAAACTGAAGCTTTCTTT. It specifies CASSPPRGGETEAFF.

Only a few counts were recorded for this clonotype. The V gene is TRBV5-1, the J gene TRBJ2-5; the D is unclear. This CDR3 region has 13 residues. Germline V lookup: CDR1 SGHRS, CDR2 YFSETQ. V was clipped by 5 bases and J by 4 bases, with 12 bases between them. This CDR3 reads CASRPRPAETQYF. The CDR3 DNA reads TGCGCCAGCAGACCCAGACCCGCAGAGACCCAGTACTTC.

The rearrangement links TRBV20-1 to TRBJ2-3; 8 bases map to TRBD1. V gave up 4 bases and J gave up 5 bases; unmatched junction bases: 14. In germline, CDR1 is DFQATT, CDR2 SNEGSKA (reference sequence). This CDR3 region has 16 residues. The CDR3 region has the DNA TGCAGTGCTAAATCCGATCGACAGGGGTGGAGAGATACGCAGTATTTT. This encodes CSAKSDRQGWRDTQYF.

This sequence joins TRBV18 and TRBJ1-2; maybe TRBD1 (5 bases). V lost 3 bases and J 2 bases, leaving 13 bases between the germline ends. Germline CDR1 is KGHSH and CDR2 is LQKENI. The CDR3 runs to 15 residues. CDR3 bases: TGTGCCAGCTCACCCTCCACAGGCCTAAACTATGGCTACACCTTC. Its translation is CASSPSTGLNYGYTF. The entire variable domain, with the rest obtained from reference TRBV18 and TRBJ1-2, is as follows: NAGVMQNPRHLVRRRGQEARLRCSPMKGHSHVYWYRQLPEEGLKFMVYLQKENIIDESGMPKERFSAEFPKEGPSILRIQQVVRGDSAAYFCASSPSTGLNYGYTFGSGTRLTVV.

This clonotype was counted a few times. CDR3 residues: CASEKRGRNTEAFF. CDR3 in DNA: TGTGCCAGCGAGAAGCGAGGGAGGAACACTGAAGCTTTCTTT. V and J are TRBV12-3 or TRBV12-4 and TRBJ1-1; D ambiguous. The CDR3 contains 14 residues. The germline V and J ends were trimmed by 8 bases and 1 base, with 14 bases remaining between them.

This clonotype was recorded at least ten times. V gene TRBV6-1 combines with J gene TRBJ2-1, with TRBD2 identical over 13 bases. The length of the CDR3 is 14 residues. Germline V gene lookup returns CDR1 MNHNS and CDR2 SASEGT. Germline trimming cut 10 bases from V and 8 bases from J; bases unmatched to any gene: 8. CDR3 nucleotides: TGTGCCATCCGACTAGCGGGGGGCCTCGATGAGCAGTTCTTC. Protein: CAIRLAGGLDEQFF.

A few counts support this clonotype. The chain's CDR3 is CASTSSPATDTQYF. The CDR3, as DNA: TGTGCCAGCACCTCCTCGCCAGCCACAGATACGCAGTATTTT. The rearrangement links TRBV12-3 or TRBV12-4 to TRBJ2-3; D remains unclear. The ends were cut back, 7 bases at V and 2 bases at J, with 13 bases in the middle. The CDR3 spans 14 residues.

The chain joins TRBV20-1 to TRBJ2-1, with 10 bases fitting TRBD2. From germline, CDR1 is DFQATT and CDR2 SNEGSKA (reference sequence). The CDR3 contains 16 residues. Trimming at V came to 6 bases and at J to 4 bases, leaving 12 bases not matched to a gene. DNA of the CDR3: TGCAGTGCCCCGCTGCGACTAGCGGGTCTGTACAATGAGCAGTTCTTC. Translated: CSAPLRLAGLYNEQFF.